This T cell receptor (beta chain) was identified in a study of blood T cell repertoires in COVID-19. For the study at large: Sources were T cells, B-cell-depleted T cells, or PBMCs; the material itself was cDNA or gDNA.

In the original workflow: Reference gene primer amplification gave estimated nucleated cell counts. The protocol was immunoSEQ multiplex PCR, while the TCRdb copy is restricted to in-frame clones and leaves out a portion. The D gene and trimming were derived from the DNA, and the V and J assignments and clone size from that table. This sample yields about 140,000 clones, of which 80% to 90% are seen a single time; about 3.4% belongs to the top ten. This CDR3 has 15 residues. The trim removed 2 bases at V and 2 bases at J, leaving 4 bases unmatched. The germline V gene encodes CDR1 WSHSY and CDR2 SAAADI. This clone was seen only once. Participants, about 18 to 89 years old, spanned around 26 US areas. Donors were grouped by their self-reported clinical history.

This TCR was recovered from a woman between 45 and 65 years old with acute COVID-19. Material: PBMCs or T cells enriched from blood (not recorded which). The V call is TRBV10-2, the J call TRBJ2-7; the match to TRBD1 covers 9 bases. The CDR3, as DNA: TGCGCCAGCAGTGAGGGGGGACAGGGACCCTACGAGCAGTACTTC. Translation gives CASSEGGQGPYEQYF.